These T cell receptor beta chains were read from a single sample in a study of regulatory T cells in long-lasting Graves disease. MiXCR was run by TCRdb on the multiplex PCR reads, yielding one entry per CDR3 protein. The sample shows 390,000 or so distinct CDR3 sequences, about 11% of them seen only once. A further study also used this sample, focusing on T cells in Graves' hyperthyroidism and ophthalmopathy.

Sample: peripheral blood mononuclear cells (PBMCs), taken at new diagnosis, from a patient treated with antithyroid drugs. These receptors came from a young woman with Graves disease. Each CDR3 is given with its conserved first and last residue. Fields, in order: J gene, D gene, V gene, clone size, CDR3 DNA, CDR3 protein. D genes are given only for firm matches. Clone size is shown for a subset of rows, as once, few, many or a class of expanded clone.

TRBJ1-1 | TRBD1 | TRBV5-1 | many | TGCGCCAGCAGCCAAGGGACAGGTAACACTGAAGCTTTCTTT | CASSQGTGNTEAFF
TRBJ1-2 | NA | TRBV28 | many | TGTGCCAGCAGCCCAATCGGGGGGATAGGTGGCTACACCTTC | CASSPIGGIGGYTF
TRBJ2-1 | NA | TRBV6-5 | NA | TGTGCCAGCAGTTATGCTAGCTCCTACAATGAGCAGTTCTTC | CASSYASSYNEQFF
TRBJ1-3 | NA | TRBV10-3 | NA | TGTGCCATCAGTGAGTCAATATCTGGAAACACCATATATTTT | CAISESISGNTIYF
TRBJ2-1 | NA | TRBV20-1 | NA | TGCAGTGCTAGAGGCGGCCTGAGCTCCTACAATGAGCAGTTCTTC | CSARGGLSSYNEQFF
TRBJ2-2 | NA | TRBV29-1 | NA | TGCAGCGGGGAGACAGGAGACGGTACCGGGGAGCTGTTTTTT | CSGETGDGTGELFF
TRBJ2-1 | TRBD2 | TRBV20-1 | many | TGCAGTGCTAGATCCGGGGGGTATGAGCAGTTCTTC | CSARSGGYEQFF
TRBJ1-1 | NA | TRBV18 | NA | TGTGCCAGCTCACAGGAAATAGGCATGAACACTGAAGCTTTCTTT | CASSQEIGMNTEAFF
TRBJ1-6 | NA | TRBV20-1 | few | TGCAGTGCTAGAGACGTCGTTCAGGGATGGTCACCCCTCCACTTT | CSARDVVQGWSPLHF
TRBJ1-1 | NA | TRBV20-1 | many | TGCAGTGCTAGGAAGGGAGCTGTGGGGACTGAAGCTTTCTTT | CSARKGAVGTEAFF
TRBJ2-1 | TRBD1 | TRBV11-2 | many | TGTGCCAGCAGCCAGGACAGGGTCTGGAATGAGCAGTTCTTC | CASSQDRVWNEQFF
TRBJ2-1 | TRBD2 | TRBV12-3/TRBV12-4 | few | TGTGCCAGCAGTCAGACTCTAGCGGGGGGTTACGGTGAGCAGTTCTTC | CASSQTLAGGYGEQFF
TRBJ2-3 | NA | TRBV28 | many | TGTGCCACCCTAAGTCCTCTAGCGCTCCCCACCACAGATACGCAGTATTTT | CATLSPLALPTTDTQYF
TRBJ1-1 | NA | TRBV30 | many | TGTGCCTGGAGTGTCCCCCAGAACACTGAAGCTTTCTTT | CAWSVPQNTEAFF
TRBJ2-7 | TRBD2 | TRBV28 | NA | TGTGCCAGCAGCGGACTAGCACCAAGGTCCGAGCAGTACTTC | CASSGLAPRSEQYF
TRBJ1-5 | NA | TRBV7-2 | many | TGTGCCAGCAGCGACCCCTGGGGTGGGGGCCAGCCCCAGCATTTT | CASSDPWGGGQPQHF
TRBJ2-3 | TRBD1 | TRBV5-1 | NA | TGCGCCAGCAGCCGCCGTTTGGGGACAGGGGGCTTGAATACGCAGTATTTT | CASSRRLGTGGLNTQYF
TRBJ2-3 | NA | TRBV15 | few | TGTGCCACCAGCAGGAGGAGGGGCACAGATACGCAGTATTTT | CATSRRRGTDTQYF
TRBJ2-4 | NA | TRBV7-8 | NA | TGTGCCAGCAGCCCCTTCGTGAGCGCGAACATTCAGTACTTC | CASSPFVSANIQYF
TRBJ2-1 | TRBD1 | TRBV20-1 | few | TGCAGTGCTAGGGATCATCGACAGGGAATTTTGTTCTTC | CSARDHRQGILFF
TRBJ2-7 | NA | TRBV27 | many | TGTGCCAGCAGTCTCAGGGGTTTCTCCTACGAGCAGTACTTC | CASSLRGFSYEQYF
TRBJ1-2 | NA | TRBV7-2 | NA | TGTGCCAGCAGCCTCGGACCCGGTCAGGGGAACGTATATGGCTACACCTTC | CASSLGPGQGNVYGYTF
TRBJ2-6 | NA | TRBV12-3/TRBV12-4 | many | TGTGCCAGCAGTTGGACCGGGGCCAACGTCCTGACTTTC | CASSWTGANVLTF
TRBJ1-2 | NA | TRBV7-9 | few | TGTGCCAGCAGCTTATTAGCCGCCCAGCTGCATGGCTACACCTTC | CASSLLAAQLHGYTF
TRBJ1-2 | NA | TRBV10-3 | NA | TGTGCCATCACCTCAACAGGGAACGGCGAATATGGCTACACCTTC | CAITSTGNGEYGYTF
TRBJ1-4 | TRBD1 | TRBV28 | many | TGTGCCAGCAGTTTAGCAGGACAGGATTTTCGACTGTTTTTT | CASSLAGQDFRLFF
TRBJ1-3 | NA | TRBV28 | many | TGTGCCAGCACGAACGATTACTCTGGAAACACCATATATTTT | CASTNDYSGNTIYF
TRBJ2-7 | NA | TRBV6-5 | many | TGTGCCAGCAGTTACTCGCCCGCGGGGAGCTCCTACGAGCAGTACTTC | CASSYSPAGSSYEQYF
TRBJ1-2 | NA | TRBV10-3 | many | TGTGCCATCAGTGAGTCTGGGGTTAAGTACACCTTC | CAISESGVKYTF
TRBJ2-3 | NA | TRBV6-2/TRBV6-3 | many | TGTGCCAGCAGCCTCGGAAGGAGCCGGGGCACAGATACGCAGTATTTT | CASSLGRSRGTDTQYF
TRBJ2-1 | NA | TRBV9 | many | TGTGCCAGCAGCGGAAACAATGAGCAGTTCTTC | CASSGNNEQFF
TRBJ1-4 | NA | TRBV15 | NA | TGTGCCACCAGCAGAGATGTTGGGTTTGCAACTAATGAAAAACTGTTTTTT | CATSRDVGFATNEKLFF
TRBJ2-7 | NA | TRBV6-1 | NA | TGTGCCAGCAGTCAGACAGGTTGGCAGTACTTC | CASSQTGWQYF
TRBJ1-1 | NA | TRBV25-1 | few | TGTGCCAGCAGTGTATTTGGGACATCTAAAGCTTTCTTT | CASSVFGTSKAFF
TRBJ2-1 | NA | TRBV29-1 | NA | TGCAGCGCCCGACGGGACTACAATGAGCAGTTCTTC | CSARRDYNEQFF
TRBJ2-7 | TRBD2 | TRBV28 | many | TGTGCCAGCAGTTTATGGTTTTATGGGTCCCTGGCGGGAGGACCCTACGAGCAGTACTTC | CASSLWFYGSLAGGPYEQYF
TRBJ1-2 | NA | TRBV5-1 | many | TGCGCCAGCAGCCACGAAGGGGGCTACACCTTC | CASSHEGGYTF
TRBJ2-2 | NA | TRBV6-2/TRBV6-3 | few | TGTGCCAGCAGGGCCGGGACCCTCACAGCCGGGGAGCTGTTTTTT | CASRAGTLTAGELFF
TRBJ2-5 | NA | TRBV20-1 | NA | TGCAGTGCTAGAGCCAAGGGAAGGACTAAAGAGACCCAGTACTTC | CSARAKGRTKETQYF
TRBJ1-6 | TRBD1 | TRBV9 | NA | TGTGCCAGCAGCGGATTCGGGACAGCAAATTCACCCCTCCACTTT | CASSGFGTANSPLHF
TRBJ1-3 | NA | TRBV5-1 | few | TGCGCCAGCAGCAGCGATACGAACTCTGGAAACACCATATATTTT | CASSSDTNSGNTIYF
TRBJ2-1 | TRBD1 | TRBV30 | many | TGTGCCTGGAGTCGGGGACAGGGGTCCTACAATGAGCAGTTCTTC | CAWSRGQGSYNEQFF